The subject of this entry is one T cell receptor beta chain. Its specificity is unknown. In germline, CDR1 is MNHEY, CDR2 SMNVEV (reference sequence). CDR3 length: 16 amino acids. V lost 3 bases to trimming and J lost 3 bases, with 17 bases between them. The data are from a study of OX40 agonist ivuxolimab in advanced cancers. Study observations and caveats: Certain nonresponders additionally had low normalized T-cell clonal expansion.

Cycle 7 day 1, cycle 4 day 1, and baseline were the timepoints at which blood was sampled. Measured with immunoSEQ multiplex PCR; TCRdb has only the in-frame clones, and not every one. This sample has 65,000 to 80,000 clones; around 85% occur once, and the top ten carry around 2%. The sample consisted of CD4+ or CD8+ T cells sorted from blood, taken in a trial of the OX40 agonist ivuxolimab. The receptor was derived from an adult with an advanced solid tumor such as melanoma, head and neck, liver or kidney cancer. The gene calls are TRBV27 and TRBJ2-5; unclear D gene. The CDR3 nucleotides read TGTGCCAGCAGTTTGGGTGGTGGACGGGTAAAAGAGACCCAGTACTTC. The encoded protein is CASSLGGGRVKETQYF.